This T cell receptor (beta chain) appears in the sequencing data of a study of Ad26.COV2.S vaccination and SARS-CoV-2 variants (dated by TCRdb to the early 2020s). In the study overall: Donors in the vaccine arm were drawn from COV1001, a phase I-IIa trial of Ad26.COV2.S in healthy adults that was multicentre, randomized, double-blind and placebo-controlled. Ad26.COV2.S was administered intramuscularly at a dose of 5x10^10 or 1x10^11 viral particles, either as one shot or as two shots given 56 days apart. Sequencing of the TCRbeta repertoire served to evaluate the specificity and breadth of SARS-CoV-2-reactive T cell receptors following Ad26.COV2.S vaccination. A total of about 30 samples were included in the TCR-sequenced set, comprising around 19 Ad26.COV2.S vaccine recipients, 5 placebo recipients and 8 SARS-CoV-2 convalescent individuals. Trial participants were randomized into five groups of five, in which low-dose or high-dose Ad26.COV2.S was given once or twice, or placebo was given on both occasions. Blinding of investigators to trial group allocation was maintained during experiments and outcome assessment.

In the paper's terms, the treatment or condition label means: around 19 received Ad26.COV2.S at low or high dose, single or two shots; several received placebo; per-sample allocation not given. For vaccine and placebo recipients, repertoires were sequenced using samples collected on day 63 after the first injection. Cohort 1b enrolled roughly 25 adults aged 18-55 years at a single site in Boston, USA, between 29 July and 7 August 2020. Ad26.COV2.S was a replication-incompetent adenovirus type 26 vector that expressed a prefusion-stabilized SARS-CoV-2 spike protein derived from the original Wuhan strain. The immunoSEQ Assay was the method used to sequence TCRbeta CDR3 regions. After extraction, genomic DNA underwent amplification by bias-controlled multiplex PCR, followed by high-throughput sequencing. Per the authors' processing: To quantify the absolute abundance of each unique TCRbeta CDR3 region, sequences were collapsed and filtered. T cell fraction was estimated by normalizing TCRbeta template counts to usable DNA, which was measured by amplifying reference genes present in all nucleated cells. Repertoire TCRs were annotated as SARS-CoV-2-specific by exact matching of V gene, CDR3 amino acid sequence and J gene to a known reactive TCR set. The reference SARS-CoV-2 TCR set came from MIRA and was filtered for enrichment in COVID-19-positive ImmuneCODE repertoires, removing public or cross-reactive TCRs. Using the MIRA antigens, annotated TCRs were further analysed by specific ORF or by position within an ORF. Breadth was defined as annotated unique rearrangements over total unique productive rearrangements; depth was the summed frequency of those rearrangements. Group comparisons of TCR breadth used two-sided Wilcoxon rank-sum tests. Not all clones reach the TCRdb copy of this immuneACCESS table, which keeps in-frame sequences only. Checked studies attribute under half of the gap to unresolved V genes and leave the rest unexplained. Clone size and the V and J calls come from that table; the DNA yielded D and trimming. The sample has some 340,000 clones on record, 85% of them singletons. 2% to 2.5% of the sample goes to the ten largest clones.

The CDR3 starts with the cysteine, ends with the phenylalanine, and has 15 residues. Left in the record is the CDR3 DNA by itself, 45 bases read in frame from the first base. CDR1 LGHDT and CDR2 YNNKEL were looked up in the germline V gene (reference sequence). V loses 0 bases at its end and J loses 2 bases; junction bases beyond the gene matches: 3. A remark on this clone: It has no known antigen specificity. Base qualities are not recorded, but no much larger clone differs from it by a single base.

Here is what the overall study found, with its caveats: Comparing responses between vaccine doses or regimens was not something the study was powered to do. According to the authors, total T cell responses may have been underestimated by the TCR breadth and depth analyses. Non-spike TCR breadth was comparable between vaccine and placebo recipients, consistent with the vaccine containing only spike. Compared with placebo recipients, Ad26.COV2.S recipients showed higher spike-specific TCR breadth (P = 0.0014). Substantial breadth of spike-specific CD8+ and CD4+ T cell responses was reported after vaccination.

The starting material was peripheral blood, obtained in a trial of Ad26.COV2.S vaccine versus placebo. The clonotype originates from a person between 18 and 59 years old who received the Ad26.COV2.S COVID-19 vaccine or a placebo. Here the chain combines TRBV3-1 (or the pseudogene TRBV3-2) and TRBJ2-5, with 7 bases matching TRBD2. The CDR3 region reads CASSQDHGGQETQYF. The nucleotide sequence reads TGTGCCAGCAGCCAAGATCACGGGGGGCAAGAGACCCAGTACTTC.